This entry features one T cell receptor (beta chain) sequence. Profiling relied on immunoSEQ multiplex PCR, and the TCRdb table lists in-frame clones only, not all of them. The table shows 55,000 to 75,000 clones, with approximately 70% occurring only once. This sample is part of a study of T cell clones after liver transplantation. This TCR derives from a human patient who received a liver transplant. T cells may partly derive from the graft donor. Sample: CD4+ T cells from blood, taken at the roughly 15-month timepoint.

In DNA form, the CDR3 reads TGTGCCAGCAGCCAAGGGAGACTACGGACCGGGGAGCTGTTTTTT. Translating gives CASSQGRLRTGELFF. The rearrangement joins TRBV4-2 to TRBJ2-2; D perhaps matches TRBD2 (5 bases). Germline-derived CDR1 and CDR2 are LGHNA and YNFKEQ. The CDR3 has 15 amino acids. The V end was cut by 1 base, the J end by 5 bases, with 11 bases between.